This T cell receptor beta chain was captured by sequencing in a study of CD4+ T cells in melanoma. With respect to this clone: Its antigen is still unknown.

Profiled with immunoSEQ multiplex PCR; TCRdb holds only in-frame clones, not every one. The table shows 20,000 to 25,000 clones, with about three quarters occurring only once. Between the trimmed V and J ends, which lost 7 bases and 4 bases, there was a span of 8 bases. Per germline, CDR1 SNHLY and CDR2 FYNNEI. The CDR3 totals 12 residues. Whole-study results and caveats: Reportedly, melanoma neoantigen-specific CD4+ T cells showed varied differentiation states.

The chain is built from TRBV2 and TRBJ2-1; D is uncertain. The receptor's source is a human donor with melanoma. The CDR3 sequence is CASTAQYNEQFF. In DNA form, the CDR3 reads TGTGCCAGCACGGCACAGTACAATGAGCAGTTCTTC.